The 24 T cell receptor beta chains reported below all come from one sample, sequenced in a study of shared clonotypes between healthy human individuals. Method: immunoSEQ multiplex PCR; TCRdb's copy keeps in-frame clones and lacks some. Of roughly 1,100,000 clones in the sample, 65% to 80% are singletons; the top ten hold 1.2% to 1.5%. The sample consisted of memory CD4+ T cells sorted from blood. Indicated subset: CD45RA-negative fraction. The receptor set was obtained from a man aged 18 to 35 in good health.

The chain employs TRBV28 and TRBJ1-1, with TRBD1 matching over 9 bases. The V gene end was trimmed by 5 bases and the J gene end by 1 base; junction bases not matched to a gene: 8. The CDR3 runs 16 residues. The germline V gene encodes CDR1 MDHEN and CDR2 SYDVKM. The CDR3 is CASSPTGGSTNTEAFF. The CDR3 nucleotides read TGTGCCAGCAGTCCGACAGGGGGATCCACGAACACTGAAGCTTTCTTT.

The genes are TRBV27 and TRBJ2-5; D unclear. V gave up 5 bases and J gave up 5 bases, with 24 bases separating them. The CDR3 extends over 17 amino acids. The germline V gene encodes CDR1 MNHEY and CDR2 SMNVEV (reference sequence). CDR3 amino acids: CASSPLLTSLVGETQYF. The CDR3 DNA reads TGTGCCAGCAGTCCACTCCTTACGAGTTTGGTGGGGGAGACCCAGTACTTC.

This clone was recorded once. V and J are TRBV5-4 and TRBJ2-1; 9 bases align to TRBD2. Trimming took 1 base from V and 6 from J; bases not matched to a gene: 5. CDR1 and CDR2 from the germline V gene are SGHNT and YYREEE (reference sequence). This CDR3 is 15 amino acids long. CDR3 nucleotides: TGTGCCAGCAGCTTGACAGCGGGGGGACGCAATGAGCAGTTCTTC. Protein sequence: CASSLTAGGRNEQFF.

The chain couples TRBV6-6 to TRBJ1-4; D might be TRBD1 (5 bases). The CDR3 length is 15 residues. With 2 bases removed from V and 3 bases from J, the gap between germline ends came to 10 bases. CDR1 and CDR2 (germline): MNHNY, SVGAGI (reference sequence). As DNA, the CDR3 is TGTGCCAGCAGTTACGGGGACGGTTCTAATGAAAAACTGTTTTTT. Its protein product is CASSYGDGSNEKLFF.

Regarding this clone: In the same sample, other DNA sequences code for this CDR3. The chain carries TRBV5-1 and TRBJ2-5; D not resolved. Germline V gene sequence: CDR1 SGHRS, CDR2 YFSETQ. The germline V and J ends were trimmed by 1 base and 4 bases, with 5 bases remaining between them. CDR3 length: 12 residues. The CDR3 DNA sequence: TGCGCCAGCAGCTTGTCTGGAGAGACCCAGTACTTC. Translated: CASSLSGETQYF.

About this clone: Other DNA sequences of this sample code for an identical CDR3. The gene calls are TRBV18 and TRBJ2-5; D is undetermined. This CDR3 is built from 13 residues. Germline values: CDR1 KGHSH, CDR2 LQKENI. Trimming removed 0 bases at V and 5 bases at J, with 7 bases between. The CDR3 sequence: CASSPPSRETQYF. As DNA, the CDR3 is TGTGCCAGCTCACCACCGAGCCGGGAGACCCAGTACTTC.

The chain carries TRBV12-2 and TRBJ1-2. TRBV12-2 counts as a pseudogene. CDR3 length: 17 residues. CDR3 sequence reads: CASRRRDGNIGYHGYTF. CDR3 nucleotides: TGTGCAAGTCGACGAAGGGACGGAAACATCGGTTATCATGGCTACACCTTC.

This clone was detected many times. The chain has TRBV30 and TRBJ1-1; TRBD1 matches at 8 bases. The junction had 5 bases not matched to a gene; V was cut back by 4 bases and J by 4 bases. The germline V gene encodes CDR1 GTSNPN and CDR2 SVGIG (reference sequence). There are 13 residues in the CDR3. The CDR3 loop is CAWNNRGSTEAFF. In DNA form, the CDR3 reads TGTGCCTGGAATAACAGGGGGAGCACTGAAGCTTTCTTT.

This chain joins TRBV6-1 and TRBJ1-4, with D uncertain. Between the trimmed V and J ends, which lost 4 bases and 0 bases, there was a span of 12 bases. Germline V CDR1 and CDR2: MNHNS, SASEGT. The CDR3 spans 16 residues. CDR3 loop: CASSAPRTATNEKLFF. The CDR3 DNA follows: TGTGCCAGCAGTGCCCCAAGGACTGCAACTAATGAAAAACTGTTTTTT.

Written as DNA, the CDR3 is TGCGCCAGCAGCGCGTATAGCGGACACACAGATACGCAGTATTTT. This sequence encodes CASSAYSGHTDTQYF. The chain links TRBV5-1 to TRBJ2-3, with D possibly being TRBD2 (6 bases). From germline, CDR1 is SGHRS and CDR2 YFSETQ. Trimming removed 4 bases at V and 2 bases at J, with 14 bases between. The CDR3 contains 15 residues. Full variable domain (missing parts from reference TRBV5-1 and TRBJ2-3): KAGVTQTPRYLIKTRGQQVTLSCSPISGHRSVSWYQQTPGQGLQFLFEYFSETQRNKGNFPGRFSGRQFSNSRSEMNVSTLELGDSALYLCASSAYSGHTDTQYFGPGTRLTVL.

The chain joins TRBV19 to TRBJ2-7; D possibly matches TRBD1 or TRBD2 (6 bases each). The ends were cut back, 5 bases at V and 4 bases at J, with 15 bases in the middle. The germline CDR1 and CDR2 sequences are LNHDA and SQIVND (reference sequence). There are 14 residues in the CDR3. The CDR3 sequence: CASSLRGQIYEQYF. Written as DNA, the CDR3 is TGTGCCAGTAGTCTCCGGGGGCAGATTTACGAGCAGTACTTC.

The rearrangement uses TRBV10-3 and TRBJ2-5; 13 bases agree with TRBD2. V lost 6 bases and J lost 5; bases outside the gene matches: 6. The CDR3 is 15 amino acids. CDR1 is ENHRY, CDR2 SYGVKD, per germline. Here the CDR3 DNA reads TGTGCCATCAGAAGGGGACTAGCGGGAAACGAGACCCAGTACTTC. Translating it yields CAIRRGLAGNETQYF.

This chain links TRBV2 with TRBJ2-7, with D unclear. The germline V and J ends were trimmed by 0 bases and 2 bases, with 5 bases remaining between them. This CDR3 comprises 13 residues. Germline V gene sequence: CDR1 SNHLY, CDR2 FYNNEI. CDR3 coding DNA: TGTGCCAGCAGTGAAGCGCGGACCTACGAGCAGTACTTC. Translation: CASSEARTYEQYF.

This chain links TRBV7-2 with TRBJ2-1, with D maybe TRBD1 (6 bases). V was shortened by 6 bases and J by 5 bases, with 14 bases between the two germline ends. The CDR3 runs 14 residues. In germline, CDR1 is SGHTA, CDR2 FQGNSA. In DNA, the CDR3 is TGTGCCAGCAGATTCACCGGGACACACAATGAGCAGTTCTTC. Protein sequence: CASRFTGTHNEQFF.

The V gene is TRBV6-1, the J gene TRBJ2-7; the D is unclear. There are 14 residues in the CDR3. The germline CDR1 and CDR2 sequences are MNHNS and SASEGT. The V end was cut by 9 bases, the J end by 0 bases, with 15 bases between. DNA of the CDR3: TGTGCCAGTCGGCTAATGGCACTCTCCTACGAGCAGTACTTC. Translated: CASRLMALSYEQYF.

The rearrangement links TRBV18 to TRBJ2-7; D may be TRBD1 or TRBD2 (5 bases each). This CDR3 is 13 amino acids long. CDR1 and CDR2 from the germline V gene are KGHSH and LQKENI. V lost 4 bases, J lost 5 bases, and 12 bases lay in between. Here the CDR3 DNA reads TGTGCCAGCTCACTATGGGACCGGGACGAGCAGTACTTC. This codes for CASSLWDRDEQYF.

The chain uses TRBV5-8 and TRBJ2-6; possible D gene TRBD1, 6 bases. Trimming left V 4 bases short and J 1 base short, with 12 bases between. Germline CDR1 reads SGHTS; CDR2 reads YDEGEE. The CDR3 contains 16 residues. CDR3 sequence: CASSTGHRSGANVLTF. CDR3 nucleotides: TGTGCCAGCAGCACGGGACACAGGTCTGGGGCCAACGTCCTGACTTTC.

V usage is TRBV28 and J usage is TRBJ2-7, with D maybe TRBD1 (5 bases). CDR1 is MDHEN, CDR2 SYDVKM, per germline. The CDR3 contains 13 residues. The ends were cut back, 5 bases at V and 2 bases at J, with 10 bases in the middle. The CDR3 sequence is CASSIQGTYEQYF. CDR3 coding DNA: TGTGCCAGCAGTATCCAGGGCACCTACGAGCAGTACTTC.

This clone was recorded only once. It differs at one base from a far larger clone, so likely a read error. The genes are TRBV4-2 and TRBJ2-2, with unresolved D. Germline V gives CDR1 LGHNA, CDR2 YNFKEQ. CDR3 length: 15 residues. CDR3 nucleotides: TGTGTCAGCAGGTCTGCGGACGGAGTCACCGGGGAGCTGTTTTTT. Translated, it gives CVSRSADGVTGELFF.

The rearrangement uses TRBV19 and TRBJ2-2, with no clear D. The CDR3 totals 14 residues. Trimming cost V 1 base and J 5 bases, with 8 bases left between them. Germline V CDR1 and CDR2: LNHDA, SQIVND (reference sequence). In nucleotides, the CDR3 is TGTGCCAGTAGTATAGGGCAGGCAACCGGGGAGCTGTTTTTT. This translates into CASSIGQATGELFF.

The CDR3 spells CASSEALGLGGYTF. For the CDR3, the DNA is TGTGCCAGCAGTGAAGCGCTCGGCTTGGGGGGCTACACCTTC. The chain couples TRBV6-1 to TRBJ1-2; no firm D call. Trimming cost V 0 bases and J 8 bases, with 13 bases left between them. This CDR3 has 14 amino acids. Looked up from germline, CDR1 is MNHNS and CDR2 is SASEGT.

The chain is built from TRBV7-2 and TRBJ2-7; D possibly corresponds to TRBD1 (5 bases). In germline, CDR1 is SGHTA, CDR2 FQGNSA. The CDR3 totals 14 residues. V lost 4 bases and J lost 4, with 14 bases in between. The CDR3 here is CASSSPPGMYEQYF. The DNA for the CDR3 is TGTGCCAGCAGCTCCCCTCCAGGGATGTACGAGCAGTACTTC.

The CDR3 DNA is TGCGCCAGCAGCTTGACAGGGTTAAACACCGGGGAGCTGTTTTTT. This translates into CASSLTGLNTGELFF. The chain is built from TRBV5-1 and TRBJ2-2; D might be TRBD1 (6 bases). Per germline, CDR1 SGHRS and CDR2 YFSETQ. The CDR3 has 15 amino acids. V lost 1 base and J 2 bases, leaving 9 bases between the germline ends.

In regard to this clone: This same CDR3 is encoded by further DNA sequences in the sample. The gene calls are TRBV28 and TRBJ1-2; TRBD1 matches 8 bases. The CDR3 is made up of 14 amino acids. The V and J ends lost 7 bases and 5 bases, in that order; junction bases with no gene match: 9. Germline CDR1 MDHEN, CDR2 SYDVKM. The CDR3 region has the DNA TGTGCCAGCACCCCGACAGGGGTGAGTTATGGCTACACCTTC. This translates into CASTPTGVSYGYTF.